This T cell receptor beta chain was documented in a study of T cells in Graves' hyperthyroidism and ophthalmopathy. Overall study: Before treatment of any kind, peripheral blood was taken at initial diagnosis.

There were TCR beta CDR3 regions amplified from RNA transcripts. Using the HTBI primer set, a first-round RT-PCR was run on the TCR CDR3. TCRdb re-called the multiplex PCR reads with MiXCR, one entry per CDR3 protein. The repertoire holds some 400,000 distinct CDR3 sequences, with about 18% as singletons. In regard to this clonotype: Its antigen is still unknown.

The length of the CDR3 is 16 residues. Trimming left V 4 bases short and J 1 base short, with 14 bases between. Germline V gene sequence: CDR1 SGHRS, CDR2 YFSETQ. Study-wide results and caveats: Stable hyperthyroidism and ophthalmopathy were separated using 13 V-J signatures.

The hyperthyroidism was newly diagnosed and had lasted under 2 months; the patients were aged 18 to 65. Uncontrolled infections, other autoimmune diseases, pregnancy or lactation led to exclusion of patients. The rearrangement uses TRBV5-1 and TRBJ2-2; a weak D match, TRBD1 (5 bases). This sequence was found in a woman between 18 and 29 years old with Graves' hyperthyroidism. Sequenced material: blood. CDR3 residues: CASSPEDTVNTGELFF. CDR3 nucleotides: TGCGCCAGCAGCCCCGAGGACACGGTGAACACCGGGGAGCTGTTTTTT.